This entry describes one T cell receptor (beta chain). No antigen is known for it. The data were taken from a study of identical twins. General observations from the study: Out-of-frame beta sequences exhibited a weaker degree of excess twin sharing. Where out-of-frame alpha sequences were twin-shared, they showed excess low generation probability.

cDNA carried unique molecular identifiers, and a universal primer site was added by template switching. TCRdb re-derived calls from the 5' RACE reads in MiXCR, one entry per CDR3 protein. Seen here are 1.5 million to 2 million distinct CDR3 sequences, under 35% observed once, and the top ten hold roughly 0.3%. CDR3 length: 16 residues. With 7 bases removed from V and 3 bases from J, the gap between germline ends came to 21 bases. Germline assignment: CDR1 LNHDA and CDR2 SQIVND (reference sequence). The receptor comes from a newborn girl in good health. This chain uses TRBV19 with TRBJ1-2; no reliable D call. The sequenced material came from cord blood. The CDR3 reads CASTPFVQEDYYGYTF. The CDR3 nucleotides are TGTGCCAGTACCCCTTTCGTCCAGGAAGACTACTATGGCTACACCTTC. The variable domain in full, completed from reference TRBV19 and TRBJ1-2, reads DGGITQSPKYLFRKEGQNVTLSCEQNLNHDAMYWYRQDPGQGLRLIYYSQIVNDFQKGDIAEGYSVSREKKESFPLTVTSAQKNPTAFYLCASTPFVQEDYYGYTFGSGTRLTVV.